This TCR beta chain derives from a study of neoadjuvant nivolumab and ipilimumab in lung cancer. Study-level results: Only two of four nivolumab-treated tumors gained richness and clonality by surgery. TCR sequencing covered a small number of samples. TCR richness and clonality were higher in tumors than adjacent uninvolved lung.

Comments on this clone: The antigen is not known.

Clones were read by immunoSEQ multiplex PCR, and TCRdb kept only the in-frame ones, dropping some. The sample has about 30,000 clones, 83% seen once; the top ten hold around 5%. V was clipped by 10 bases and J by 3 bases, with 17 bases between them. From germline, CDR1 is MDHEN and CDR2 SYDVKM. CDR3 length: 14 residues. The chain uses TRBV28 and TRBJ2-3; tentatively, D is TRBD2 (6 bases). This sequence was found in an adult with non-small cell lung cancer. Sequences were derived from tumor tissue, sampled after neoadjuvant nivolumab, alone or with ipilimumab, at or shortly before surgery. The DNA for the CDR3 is TGTGCCATTCACCGCGGGGCTTTTACAGATACGCAGTATTTT. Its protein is CAIHRGAFTDTQYF.